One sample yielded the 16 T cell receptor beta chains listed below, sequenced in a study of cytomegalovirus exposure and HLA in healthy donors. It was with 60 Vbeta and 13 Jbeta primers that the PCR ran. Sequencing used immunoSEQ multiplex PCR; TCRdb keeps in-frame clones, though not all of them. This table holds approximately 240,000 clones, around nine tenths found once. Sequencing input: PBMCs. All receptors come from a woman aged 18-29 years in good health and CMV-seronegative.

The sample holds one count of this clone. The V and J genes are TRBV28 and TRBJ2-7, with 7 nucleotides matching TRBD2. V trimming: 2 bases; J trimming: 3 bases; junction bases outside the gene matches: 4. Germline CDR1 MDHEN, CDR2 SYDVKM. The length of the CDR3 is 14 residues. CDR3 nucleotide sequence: TGTGCCAGCAGTTTAATGGCGGGAGTCTACGAGCAGTACTTC. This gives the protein CASSLMAGVYEQYF.

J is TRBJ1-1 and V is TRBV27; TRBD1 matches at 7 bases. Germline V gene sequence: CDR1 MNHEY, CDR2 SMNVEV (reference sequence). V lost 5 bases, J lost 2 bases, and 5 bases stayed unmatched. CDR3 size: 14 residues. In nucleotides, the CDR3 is TGTGCCAGCAGTCATGGGACAGACAACACTGAAGCTTTCTTT. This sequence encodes CASSHGTDNTEAFF.

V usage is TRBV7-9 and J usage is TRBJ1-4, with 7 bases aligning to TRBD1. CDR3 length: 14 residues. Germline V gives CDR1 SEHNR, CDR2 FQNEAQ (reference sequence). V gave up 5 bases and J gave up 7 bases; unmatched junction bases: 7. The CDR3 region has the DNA TGTGCCAGCAGCCCGACAGGGTTAGGTGAAAAACTGTTTTTT. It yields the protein CASSPTGLGEKLFF.

DNA of the CDR3: TGTGCCAGCAGCTACGGGCGGGGGGGCTTTATTGAGACCCAGTACTTC. This translates into CASSYGRGGFIETQYF. The chain couples TRBV7-2 to TRBJ2-5; 9 nucleotides match TRBD2. The CDR3 length is 16 residues. Germline CDR1 and CDR2: SGHTA and FQGNSA. The V segment lost 4 bases and the J segment 5 bases; nucleotides outside the gene matches: 11.

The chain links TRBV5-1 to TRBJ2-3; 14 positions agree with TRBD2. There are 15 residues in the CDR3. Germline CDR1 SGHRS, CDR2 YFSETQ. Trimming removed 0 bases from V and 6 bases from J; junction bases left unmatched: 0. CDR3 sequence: CASSLGTSGGDTQYF. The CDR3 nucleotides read TGCGCCAGCAGCTTGGGGACTAGCGGGGGGGATACGCAGTATTTT. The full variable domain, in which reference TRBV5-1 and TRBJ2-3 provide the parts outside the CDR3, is KAGVTQTPRYLIKTRGQQVTLSCSPISGHRSVSWYQQTPGQGLQFLFEYFSETQRNKGNFPGRFSGRQFSNSRSEMNVSTLELGDSALYLCASSLGTSGGDTQYFGPGTRLTVL.

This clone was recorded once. Here the CDR3 reads CASSFRRINTEAFF. CDR3 coding DNA: TGTGCCAGCAGCTTCCGCAGGATTAACACTGAAGCTTTCTTT. This chain joins TRBV5-6 and TRBJ1-1; D unresolved. The CDR3 is 14 amino acids. The germline V and J ends were trimmed by 2 bases and 2 bases, with 10 bases remaining between them. Germline V lookup: CDR1 SGHDT, CDR2 YYEEEE.

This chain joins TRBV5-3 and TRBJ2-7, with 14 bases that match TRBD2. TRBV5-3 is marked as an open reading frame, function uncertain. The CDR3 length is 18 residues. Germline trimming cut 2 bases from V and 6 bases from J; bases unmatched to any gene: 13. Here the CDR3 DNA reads TGTGCCAGAAGCTTCTCCCCCCGGACTAGCGGGAGGATCGGCGAGCAGTACTTC. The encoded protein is CARSFSPRTSGRIGEQYF.

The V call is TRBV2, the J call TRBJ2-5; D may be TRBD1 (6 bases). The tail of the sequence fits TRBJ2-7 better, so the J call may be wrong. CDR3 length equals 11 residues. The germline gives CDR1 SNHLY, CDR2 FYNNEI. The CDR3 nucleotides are TGTGCCACCAAGGGGGAATACGAGCAGTACTTC. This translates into CATKGEYEQYF.

CDR3: CASSASGGLGETQYF. CDR3 sequence (DNA): TGTGCCAGTAGTGCGTCTGGCGGCCTCGGTGAGACCCAGTACTTC. This chain uses TRBV19 with TRBJ2-5, with D uncertain. This CDR3 spans 15 amino acids. Trimming removed 5 bases from V and 5 bases from J, with 18 bases in between. Germline CDR1 LNHDA, CDR2 SQIVND (reference sequence).

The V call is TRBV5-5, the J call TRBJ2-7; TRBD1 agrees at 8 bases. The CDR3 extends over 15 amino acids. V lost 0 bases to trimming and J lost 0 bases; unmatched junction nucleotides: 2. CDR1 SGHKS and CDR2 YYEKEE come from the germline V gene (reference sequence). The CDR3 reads CASSLEGQDSYEQYF. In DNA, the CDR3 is TGTGCCAGCAGCTTGGAGGGACAGGACTCCTACGAGCAGTACTTC.

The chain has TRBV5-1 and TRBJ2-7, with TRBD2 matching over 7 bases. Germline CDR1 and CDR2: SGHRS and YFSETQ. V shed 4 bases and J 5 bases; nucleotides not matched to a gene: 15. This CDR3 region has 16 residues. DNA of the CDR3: TGCGCCAGCAGCGAAGGGGTACTAGCGTCTGTCAACGAGCAGTACTTC. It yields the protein CASSEGVLASVNEQYF.

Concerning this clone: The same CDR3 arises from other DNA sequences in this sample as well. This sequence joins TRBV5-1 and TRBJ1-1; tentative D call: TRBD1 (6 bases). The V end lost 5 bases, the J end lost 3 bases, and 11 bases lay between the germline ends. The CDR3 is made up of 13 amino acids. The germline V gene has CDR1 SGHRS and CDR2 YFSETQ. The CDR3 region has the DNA TGCGCCAGCAGTTCGGACAGAGACACTGAAGCTTTCTTT. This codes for CASSSDRDTEAFF.

In DNA, the CDR3 is TGTGCCAGCTCACCCACAGTGTTCGGGGAGCTGTTTTTT. Protein sequence: CASSPTVFGELFF. The rearrangement links TRBV18 to TRBJ2-2; D unclear. The germline V gene has CDR1 KGHSH and CDR2 LQKENI. The CDR3 loop spans 13 amino acids. Trimming pared 3 bases from V and 7 bases from J, leaving 9 bases between.

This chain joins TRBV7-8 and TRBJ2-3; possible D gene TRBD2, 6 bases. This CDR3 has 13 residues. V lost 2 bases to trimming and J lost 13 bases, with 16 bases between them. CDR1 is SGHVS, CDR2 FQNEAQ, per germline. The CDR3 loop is CASSLSLAGGEYF. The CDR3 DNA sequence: TGTGCCAGCAGCTTATCTCTTGCCGGGGGAGAGTATTTT. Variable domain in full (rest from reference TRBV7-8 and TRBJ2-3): GAGVSQSPRYKVAKRGQDVALRCDPISGHVSLFWYQQALGQGPEFLTYFQNEAQLDKSGLPSDRFFAERPEGSVSTLKIQRTQQEDSAVYLCASSLSLAGGEYFGPGTRLTVL.

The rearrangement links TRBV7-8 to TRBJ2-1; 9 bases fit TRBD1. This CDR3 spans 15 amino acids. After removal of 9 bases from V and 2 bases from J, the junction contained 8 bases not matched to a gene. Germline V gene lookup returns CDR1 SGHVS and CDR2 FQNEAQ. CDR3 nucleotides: TGTGCCAGTAAAGCCGGGACAGGGACCTACAATGAGCAGTTCTTC. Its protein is CASKAGTGTYNEQFF.

CDR3 amino acids: CASSVGQPNSGNTIYF. The CDR3, as DNA: TGTGCCAGCAGCGTCGGACAGCCCAACTCTGGAAACACCATATATTTT. V and J are TRBV9 and TRBJ1-3; D is possibly TRBD1 (6 bases). V lost 2 bases to trimming and J lost 0 bases, with 12 bases between them. Germline assignment: CDR1 SGDLS and CDR2 YYNGEE. The CDR3 consists of 16 residues.